The rows below give T cell receptor beta chains drawn from one sample of a study of tumor-infiltrating lymphocytes in localized non-small cell lung cancer. TCRdb's table, derived via immunoSEQ multiplex PCR, lists solely in-frame clones and lacks some. The sample includes around 6,800 clones, 60% to 85% of them seen just once. The sample taken for sequencing was uninvolved lung tissue not adjacent to the tumor. The receptors derive from a human donor with non-small cell lung cancer. The CDR3 runs from the conserved cysteine through the conserved F or W. The order of the fields is clone size, V gene, D gene, J gene, CDR3 DNA, CDR3 protein. D genes are given only for firm matches. The size field is filled for only some rows; it gives once, few, many or a size class.

NA,TRBV7-6,TRBD2,TRBJ2-3,TGTGCCAGCAGCTTAGGGTCTGCGGGGGGCCGCACAGATACGCAGTATTTT,CASSLGSAGGRTDTQYF
NA,TRBV19,NA,TRBJ1-5,TGTGCCAGTAGTAAAGGGGACAATCAGCCCCAGCATTTT,CASSKGDNQPQHF
NA,TRBV10-1,TRBD2,TRBJ2-1,TGCGCCAGCAGTGGAGCGGGAGTCGGAAATGAGCAGTTCTTC,CASSGAGVGNEQFF
large,TRBV7-9,TRBD2,TRBJ2-7,TGTGCCAGCAGAGCTAGCGGGAGGGCATTGAACGAGCAGTACTTC,CASRASGRALNEQYF
NA,TRBV28,NA,TRBJ2-3,TGTGCCAGCAGTTTTTCGGGGGGCGAAACAGATACGCAGTATTTT,CASSFSGGETDTQYF
NA,TRBV7-8,TRBD1,TRBJ1-2,TGTGCCAGCAGCTCGACAGGGAATGGCTACACCTTC,CASSSTGNGYTF
NA,TRBV18,TRBD1,TRBJ2-7,TGTGCCAGCTCACCCGGTTTGGCAGGGGGACAAGTGCCTTACTTC,CASSPGLAGGQVPYF
NA,TRBV27,TRBD1,TRBJ1-2,TGTGCCAGCAGGGGACAGAACTATGGCTACACCTTC,CASRGQNYGYTF
NA,TRBV9,TRBD2,TRBJ2-1,TGTGCCAGCAGCGTAGATGTCGGGGGGGCTCACAATGAGCAGTTCTTC,CASSVDVGGAHNEQFF
NA,TRBV7-2,TRBD1,TRBJ1-5,TGTGCCAGCAGCTCCCTCGACAGGGGGCCGAGGCAGCCCCAGCATTTT,CASSSLDRGPRQPQHF
few,TRBV23-1,NA,TRBJ2-3,TGCGCCAGCAGTCGTGTCAGGGAGAAATCAGATACGCAGTATTTT,CASSRVREKSDTQYF
NA,TRBV27,TRBD1,TRBJ1-2,TGTGCCAGCAGTTCGATTACCGGGACAGGGGTTTCGTCCTATGGCTACACCTTC,CASSSITGTGVSSYGYTF
NA,TRBV7-3,NA,TRBJ2-2,TGTGCCAGCAGCCGCAAAGGGGGGGATCTTGGTGGGGAGCTGTTTTTT,CASSRKGGDLGGELFF
few,TRBV10-3,NA,TRBJ2-1,TGTGCCATCAGTGGGGGACTCGATGAGCAGTTCTTC,CAISGGLDEQFF